Listed here are 15 T cell receptor beta chains from one sample, sequenced in a study of blood T cell repertoires in COVID-19. Only in-frame clones appear in the TCRdb table, and some are missing; sequencing was by immunoSEQ multiplex PCR. The table includes some 300,000 clones, 85% detected once. The material sequenced was peripheral blood. Every receptor here comes from a woman between 45 and 60 years old with active or convalescent COVID-19.

The V gene is TRBV10-3, the J gene TRBJ2-7, with 12 positions matching TRBD1. Germline CDR1 ENHRY, CDR2 SYGVKD. The CDR3 loop spans 14 amino acids. The V gene end was trimmed by 6 bases and the J gene end by 5 bases; junction bases not matched to a gene: 5. The CDR3 DNA reads TGTGCCATCAGCCCGGGACAGGGGGCTGACGAGCAGTACTTC. This sequence encodes CAISPGQGADEQYF.

The genes are TRBV4-1 and TRBJ2-1, with D possibly being TRBD2 (6 bases). The V end was cut by 5 bases, the J end by 3 bases, with 20 bases between. Germline V gives CDR1 MGHRA, CDR2 YSYEKL. This CDR3 has 17 amino acids. The CDR3 sequence is CASSDNRRASDYNEQFF. DNA of the CDR3: TGCGCCAGCAGCGATAATCGGAGGGCTAGCGACTACAATGAGCAGTTCTTC.

The chain couples TRBV6-6 to TRBJ1-5; 11 bases fit TRBD1. The CDR3 loop spans 14 amino acids. With 7 bases clipped from V and 5 bases from J, the junction kept 4 bases outside the gene matches. Germline lookup yields CDR1 MNHNY and CDR2 SVGAGI (reference sequence). In DNA form, the CDR3 reads TGTGCCAGCACCGGACAGGGGGCCTATCAGCCCCAGCATTTT. Amino acids: CASTGQGAYQPQHF.

This chain joins TRBV7-8 and TRBJ2-7; 10 bases fit TRBD2. Losses at the gene ends were 5 bases for V and 0 bases for J; bases not matched to a gene: 10. The CDR3 is 17 residues long. The V gene's germline CDR1 is SGHVS and CDR2 FQNEAQ. In DNA, the CDR3 is TGTGCCAGCAGCCTCGGACTAGCGGTTATAAGCTCCTACGAGCAGTACTTC. Its protein product is CASSLGLAVISSYEQYF.

This clone appeared a few times. This sequence joins TRBV5-1 and TRBJ2-2; 7 bases align to TRBD2. CDR1 and CDR2 (germline): SGHRS, YFSETQ. The junction had 4 bases not matched to a gene; V was cut back by 1 base and J by 4 bases. The CDR3 totals 15 residues. This CDR3 reads CASSLTSAVTGELFF. CDR3 DNA: TGCGCCAGCAGCTTGACTAGCGCGGTCACCGGGGAGCTGTTTTTT.

This chain joins TRBV29-1 and TRBJ2-7; TRBD1 matches at 9 bases. The germline CDR1 and CDR2 sequences are SQVTM and ANQGSEA. Trimming cost V 6 bases and J 7 bases; bases outside gene matches: 10. The CDR3 is 13 amino acids. DNA for the CDR3: TGCAGCGTAAAATTGGGACAGGGCGGAGAGCAGTACTTC. It is translated as CSVKLGQGGEQYF.

J is TRBJ1-3 and V is TRBV6-5, with D possibly matching TRBD1 (6 bases). The CDR3 sequence is 13 residues long. V was clipped by 7 bases and J by 2 bases, with 9 bases between them. In germline, CDR1 is MNHEY, CDR2 SVGAGI. CDR3 DNA sequence: TGTGCCAGCACCAGACAGGCTGGAAACACCATATATTTT. It yields the protein CASTRQAGNTIYF.

In this sample, this clone turned up once. V is TRBV18 and J is TRBJ2-3; TRBD1 is a possible D gene (5 bases). Per the germline V gene, CDR1 is KGHSH and CDR2 is LQKENI. Trimming took off 8 bases at V and 2 bases at J, with 14 bases between the two ends. This CDR3 spans 14 amino acids. The CDR3 protein is CASLGAASTDTQYF. CDR3 DNA sequence: TGTGCCAGCCTTGGGGCGGCCTCCACAGATACGCAGTATTTT.

The J gene is TRBJ2-2, the V gene TRBV3-1 (or the pseudogene TRBV3-2), with a tentative D call TRBD1 (5 bases). V dropped 2 bases and J dropped 5 bases, with 15 bases sitting between them. CDR1 and CDR2 (germline): LGHDT, YNNKEL (reference sequence). The CDR3 covers 16 residues. CDR3 coding DNA: TGTGCCAGCAGCCAATCGCAGGGAATCGGGACCGGGGAGCTGTTTTTT. Translating it yields CASSQSQGIGTGELFF.

In this sample, this clone turned up once. The chain uses TRBV2 and TRBJ2-7, with 8 nucleotides matching TRBD1. V gave up 4 bases and J gave up 2 bases; unmatched junction bases: 7. This CDR3 is 15 amino acids long. Germline assignment: CDR1 SNHLY and CDR2 FYNNEI. CDR3 in amino acids: CASSVFSTGAYEQYF. As DNA, the CDR3 is TGTGCCAGCAGTGTCTTTTCGACAGGGGCCTACGAGCAGTACTTC.

The chain joins TRBV18 to TRBJ2-3, with 7 bases aligning to TRBD2. The CDR3 has 15 residues. V lost 3 bases, J lost 5 bases, and 8 bases stayed unmatched. CDR1 is KGHSH and CDR2 is LQKENI in the germline V gene. The chain's CDR3 is CASSPGGSRIDTQYF. In nucleotides, the CDR3 is TGTGCCAGCTCACCGGGGGGGAGCCGGATAGATACGCAGTATTTT.

This clone was seen more than once but under ten times. This specimen includes other DNA sequences encoding the same CDR3. The chain is built from TRBV12-3 or TRBV12-4 and TRBJ1-2, with D perhaps matching TRBD1 (5 bases). V was pared by 3 bases and J by 2 bases, with 7 bases between. The CDR3 has 13 residues. CDR3 DNA sequence: TGTGCCAGCAGTTTGGGGCAGAACTATGGCTACACCTTC. It codes for CASSLGQNYGYTF.

The chain has TRBV5-6 and TRBJ2-5, with TRBD1 matching over 7 bases. The germline gives CDR1 SGHDT, CDR2 YYEEEE. The V gene end was trimmed by 2 bases and the J gene end by 10 bases; junction bases not matched to a gene: 5. The CDR3 extends over 12 amino acids. The CDR3 spells CASSLRDSDQYF. CDR3 nucleotide sequence: TGTGCCAGCAGCTTAAGGGACAGCGACCAGTACTTC.

The gene calls are TRBV7-2 and TRBJ2-3; 9 bases line up with TRBD1. Germline CDR1 and CDR2: SGHTA and FQGNSA. The CDR3 sequence is 15 residues long. The V and J ends lost 2 bases and 14 bases, in that order; junction bases with no gene match: 14. CDR3 sequence (DNA): TGTGCCAGCAGCTTAATTGGGGCGGGACAGGGAGTTCCGTATTTT. Translated, it gives CASSLIGAGQGVPYF. Combining the CDR3 with reference TRBV7-2 and TRBJ2-3 gives the whole variable domain GAGVSQSPSNKVTEKGKDVELRCDPISGHTALYWYRQSLGQGLEFLIYFQGNSAPDKSGLPSDRFSAERTGGSVSTLTIQRTQQEDSAVYLCASSLIGAGQGVPYFGPGTRLTVL.

V gene TRBV6-5 combines with J gene TRBJ1-1; D may be TRBD1 (6 bases). The CDR3 loop spans 15 amino acids. Between the trimmed V and J ends, which lost 6 bases and 0 bases, there was a span of 14 bases. The germline V gene encodes CDR1 MNHEY and CDR2 SVGAGI. The CDR3 coding sequence is TGTGCCAGCAGAGACCGGGGGGCCATGAACACTGAAGCTTTCTTT. Translating it yields CASRDRGAMNTEAFF.